This is a list of T cell receptor beta chains from one sample in a study of shared clonotypes between healthy human individuals. The method was immunoSEQ multiplex PCR; TCRdb's version includes in-frame clones alone and lacks a portion of them. The sample carries some 1.5 million clones, 98% recorded once. Sequencing used naive CD4+ T cells sorted from blood. The receptors shown here come from a man aged 25 to 45 in good health. CDR3s include the opening cysteine and the closing phenylalanine or tryptophan. Fields, in order: clone size, J gene, V gene, D gene, CDR3 length, CDR3 protein, CDR3 DNA. D genes are given only for firm matches. Rows may omit the clone size; those that give it use once, few, many or a size class.

-	TRBJ2-3	TRBV6-1	-	14	CAHRGRVGTDTQYF	TGTGCTCACCGGGGGCGGGTGGGCACAGATACGCAGTATTTT
-	TRBJ2-2	TRBV7-9	-	17	CASSINSTGRNTGELFF	TGTGCCAGCAGCATCAACTCGACCGGGAGGAACACCGGGGAGCTGTTTTTT
-	TRBJ1-5	TRBV6-6	-	14	CASAKGRSNQPQHF	TGTGCCAGCGCCAAAGGAAGGAGCAATCAGCCCCAGCATTTT
-	TRBJ2-7	TRBV28	TRBD1	14	CASRRTGGFYEQYF	TGTGCCAGTCGAAGGACAGGGGGCTTCTACGAGCAGTACTTC
-	TRBJ1-1	TRBV9	-	16	CASSVGPGAQNTEAFF	TGTGCCAGCAGCGTAGGCCCAGGGGCCCAGAACACTGAAGCTTTCTTT
-	TRBJ2-1	TRBV9	-	16	CASSVGGWDSYNEQFF	TGTGCCAGCAGCGTAGGTGGATGGGACTCCTACAATGAGCAGTTCTTC
-	TRBJ2-7	TRBV5-5	TRBD1	12	CASTPGGYEQYF	TGTGCCAGCACCCCAGGGGGCTACGAGCAGTACTTC
-	TRBJ2-1	TRBV7-9	-	15	CASSLTIGVTDEQFF	TGTGCCAGCAGCTTGACCATTGGGGTTACAGATGAGCAGTTCTTC
-	TRBJ1-1	TRBV5-1	-	15	CASSPTSGYRAEAFF	TGCGCCAGCAGCCCAACCTCGGGGTATAGGGCTGAAGCTTTCTTT
-	TRBJ2-3	TRBV2	-	13	CASRRDVTDTQYF	TGTGCCAGCAGGCGGGACGTCACAGATACGCAGTATTTT
-	TRBJ2-1	TRBV18	-	17	CASSPDLRRVSYNEQFF	TGTGCCAGCTCACCAGATTTAAGGCGGGTCTCATACAATGAGCAGTTCTTC
once	TRBJ2-3	TRBV7-6	-	16	CASSFSAGRVGDTQYF	TGTGCCAGCAGCTTCTCCGCGGGACGGGTGGGAGATACGCAGTATTTT
-	TRBJ2-1	TRBV11-2	TRBD2	15	CASSSLAGSHNEQFF	TGTGCCAGCAGCTCATTAGCGGGATCCCACAATGAGCAGTTCTTC
once	TRBJ1-3	TRBV6-6	-	13	CASSYGGGDTIYF	TGTGCCAGCAGTTATGGGGGAGGAGACACCATATATTTT
-	TRBJ1-2	TRBV12-5	-	21	CASGPSPADGQRRLANYGYTF	TGTGCTAGTGGTCCCAGCCCGGCCGATGGACAGAGACGGTTAGCTAACTATGGCTACACCTTC
-	TRBJ2-7	TRBV9	-	17	CASSEKRGVYEEDEQYF	TGTGCCAGCAGCGAAAAGAGGGGCGTGTACGAAGAGGACGAGCAGTACTTC
-	TRBJ1-4	TRBV28	TRBD1	15	CASTSRGRGNEKLFF	TGTGCCAGCACCTCTAGGGGCAGGGGGAATGAAAAACTGTTTTTT
-	TRBJ1-5	TRBV5-6	-	14	CASSLGQANQPQHF	TGTGCCAGCAGCTTGGGACAGGCCAATCAGCCCCAGCATTTT
-	TRBJ2-5	TRBV7-6	-	15	CASSLALTLQETQYF	TGTGCCAGCAGCTTAGCTTTAACCCTACAAGAGACCCAGTACTTC
-	TRBJ1-1	TRBV9	-	14	CASSVVQQNTEAFF	TGTGCCAGCAGCGTAGTTCAACAGAACACTGAAGCTTTCTTT
-	TRBJ2-6	TRBV9	TRBD1	18	CASSVGGTGGIGANVLTF	TGTGCCAGCAGCGTAGGAGGGACAGGGGGCATTGGGGCCAACGTCCTGACTTTC
-	TRBJ2-1	TRBV7-2	TRBD1	15	CASSPYRGLYNEQFF	TGTGCCAGCAGCCCGTACAGGGGGCTCTACAATGAGCAGTTCTTC
-	TRBJ2-4	TRBV19	-	17	CASSPRRGVGTKNIQYF	TGTGCCAGTAGCCCACGCAGGGGCGTAGGAACCAAAAACATTCAGTACTTC
-	TRBJ2-4	TRBV19	-	14	CASSITATKNIQYF	TGTGCCAGTAGTATAACTGCGACCAAAAACATTCAGTACTTC
few	TRBJ2-5	TRBV5-1	-	11	CASSYKETQYF	TGCGCCAGCAGTTACAAAGAGACCCAGTACTTC
-	TRBJ2-3	TRBV4-1	TRBD2	19	CASSQVTMGRAGVTDTQYF	TGCGCCAGCAGCCAAGTTACCATGGGGCGGGCGGGAGTTACAGATACGCAGTATTTT
-	TRBJ2-7	TRBV6-1	-	8	CANQPQYF	TGTGCCAACCAGCCGCAGTACTTC
-	TRBJ2-1	TRBV19	TRBD2	16	CASSKFDGRPYNEQFF	TGTGCCAGTAGTAAATTTGACGGGAGGCCTTACAATGAGCAGTTCTTC
-	TRBJ2-2	TRBV7-2	-	14	CASSLGLRAGELFF	TGTGCCAGCAGCTTGGGGCTACGCGCCGGGGAGCTGTTTTTT
-	TRBJ1-1	TRBV25-1	-	13	CASSLLSNTEAFF	TGTGCCAGCAGCCTCCTTTCGAACACTGAAGCTTTCTTT
-	TRBJ2-1	TRBV7-9	-	15	CASSARGGLANEQFF	TGTGCCAGCAGCGCTCGGGGTGGGCTAGCCAATGAGCAGTTCTTC
-	TRBJ2-2	TRBV19	-	15	CASSGRGRITGELFF	TGTGCCAGTAGTGGGAGGGGGCGCATCACCGGGGAGCTGTTTTTT
-	TRBJ2-3	TRBV18	-	16	CASSPEGTGPTDTQYF	TGTGCCAGCTCACCAGAGGGAACGGGACCCACAGATACGCAGTATTTT
-	TRBJ2-1	TRBV7-3	TRBD2	15	CASSPVAGTYNEQFF	TGTGCCAGCAGCCCTGTAGCGGGCACCTACAATGAGCAGTTCTTC
once	TRBJ2-7	TRBV2	TRBD2	14	CASSGTSQSNEQYF	TGTGCCAGCAGTGGGACTAGCCAATCCAACGAGCAGTACTTC
-	TRBJ2-5	TRBV10-3	-	14	CAISSLGPAETQYF	TGTGCCATCAGTTCACTCGGTCCAGCGGAGACCCAGTACTTC
-	TRBJ2-5	TRBV2	TRBD1	13	CASSFDREETQYF	TGTGCCAGCAGTTTCGACAGGGAAGAGACCCAGTACTTC
-	TRBJ1-2	TRBV5-4	TRBD1	14	CASSSTGTGIGYTF	TGTGCCAGCAGTTCTACCGGGACAGGGATTGGCTACACCTTC
-	TRBJ2-5	TRBV9	-	15	CASSPRSEGRETQYF	TGTGCCAGCAGCCCAAGGTCGGAGGGGAGAGAGACCCAGTACTTC
-	TRBJ1-5	TRBV19	-	14	CASSTDTFNQPQHF	TGTGCCAGTAGTACTGACACATTCAATCAGCCCCAGCATTTT
-	TRBJ1-2	TRBV6-1	TRBD1	15	CASSPRGTESYGYTF	TGTGCCAGCAGTCCAAGGGGGACAGAGTCCTATGGCTACACCTTC
-	TRBJ2-7	TRBV18	-	14	CASSPLSGHGEQYF	TGTGCCAGCTCACCACTCTCCGGACACGGCGAGCAGTACTTC
-	TRBJ1-1	TRBV6-5	-	13	CASSWGGNTEAFF	TGTGCCAGCAGTTGGGGCGGGAACACTGAAGCTTTCTTT
-	TRBJ1-3	TRBV25-1	-	14	CASKTGSSGNTIYF	TGTGCCAGCAAAACCGGGAGCTCTGGAAACACCATATATTTT
-	TRBJ2-7	TRBV27	-	16	CASSLSRRLTDYEQYF	TGTGCCAGCAGTTTATCGCGACGGTTAACGGACTACGAGCAGTACTTC
once	TRBJ2-3	TRBV15	-	14	CATSRVTGNSPQYF	TGTGCCACCAGCAGAGTAACAGGGAACTCGCCGCAGTATTTT
-	TRBJ1-3	TRBV5-1	-	14	CASSLQGSGNTIYF	TGCGCCAGCAGCCTCCAGGGATCTGGAAACACCATATATTTT
-	TRBJ2-1	TRBV27	-	13	CASSFPPYNEQFF	TGTGCCAGCAGTTTTCCCCCTTACAATGAGCAGTTCTTC
-	TRBJ2-2	TRBV27	-	15	CASSQGTTYVGELFF	TGTGCCAGCAGTCAGGGGACTACTTACGTGGGGGAGCTGTTTTTT
-	TRBJ1-3	TRBV14	-	15	CASSQVATSGNTIYF	TGTGCCAGCAGCCAAGTCGCAACCTCTGGAAACACCATATATTTT